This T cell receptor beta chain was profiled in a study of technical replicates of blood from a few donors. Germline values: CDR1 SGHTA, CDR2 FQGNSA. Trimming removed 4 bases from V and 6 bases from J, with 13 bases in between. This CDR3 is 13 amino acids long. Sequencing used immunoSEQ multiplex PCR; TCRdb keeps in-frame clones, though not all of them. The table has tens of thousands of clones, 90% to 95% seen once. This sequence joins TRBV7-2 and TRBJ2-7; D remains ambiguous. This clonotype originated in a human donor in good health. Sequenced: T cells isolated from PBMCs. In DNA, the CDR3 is TGTGCCAGCAGCTCCCGGGTTCGAGGCGAGCAGTACTTC. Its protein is CASSSRVRGEQYF.